The following is a T cell receptor beta chain sequence with its context. The germline CDR1 and CDR2 sequences are LGHDT and YNNKEL (reference sequence). V was pared by 1 base and J by 5 bases, with 4 bases of the junction left unmatched. The CDR3 extends over 16 amino acids. Healthy Caucasians from Russia aged roughly 6 to 90 served as donors. This specimen belongs to a study of blood T cells in healthy people across ages. The second PCR ran about 6 to 12 cycles with a sample-barcoded 5' primer and J-beta primers. Sequencing of every sample gave 3 million or more CDR3-containing paired-end reads. TCRdb fed the 5' RACE reads into MiXCR, producing one record per CDR3 protein. The sample lists about 1.5 million distinct CDR3 sequences; approximately 43% were seen once.

Sequenced input: blood. J is TRBJ1-4 and V is TRBV3-1; 10 bases line up with TRBD1. This receptor was obtained from a young woman in good health. CDR3: CASSQVLGQGNEKLFF. The CDR3 nucleotides are TGTGCCAGCAGCCAAGTTCTGGGACAGGGGAATGAAAAACTGTTTTTT.